This T cell receptor beta chain was sequenced during a study of cytomegalovirus exposure and HLA in healthy donors. Study findings and constraints: Serostatus for CMV was the only available immune exposure information.

The PCR employed 60 Vbeta primers together with 13 Jbeta primers. Produced via immunoSEQ multiplex PCR; TCRdb's table is partial and in-frame only. The table includes about 200,000 clones, about 80% detected once. A word on this clone: As yet, its antigen is unknown.

Trimming at V came to 8 bases and at J to 7 bases, leaving 4 bases not matched to a gene. CDR1 and CDR2 from the germline V gene are MDHEN and SYDVKM. The CDR3 is 12 amino acids. The sample comprised PBMCs. This clonotype was sampled from a man aged 18 to 30 in good health and CMV-seronegative. This chain connects TRBV28 to TRBJ1-5, with 8 bases fitting TRBD1. This CDR3 is CASGTGAQPQHF. For the CDR3, the DNA is TGTGCCAGCGGGACAGGAGCCCAGCCCCAGCATTTT.